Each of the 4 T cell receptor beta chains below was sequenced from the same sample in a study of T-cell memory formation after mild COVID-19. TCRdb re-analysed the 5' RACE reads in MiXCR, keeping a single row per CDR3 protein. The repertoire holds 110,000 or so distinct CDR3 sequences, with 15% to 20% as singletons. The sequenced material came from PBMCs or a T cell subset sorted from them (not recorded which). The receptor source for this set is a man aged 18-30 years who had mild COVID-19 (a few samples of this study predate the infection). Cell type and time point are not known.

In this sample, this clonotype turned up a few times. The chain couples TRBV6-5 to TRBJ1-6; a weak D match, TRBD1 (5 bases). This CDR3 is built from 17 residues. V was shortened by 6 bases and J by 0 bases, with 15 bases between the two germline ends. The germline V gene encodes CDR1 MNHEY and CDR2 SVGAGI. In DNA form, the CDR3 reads TGTGCCAGCAGCCGGGGACTCCCGAGCTCCTATAATTCACCCCTCCACTTT. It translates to CASSRGLPSSYNSPLHF.

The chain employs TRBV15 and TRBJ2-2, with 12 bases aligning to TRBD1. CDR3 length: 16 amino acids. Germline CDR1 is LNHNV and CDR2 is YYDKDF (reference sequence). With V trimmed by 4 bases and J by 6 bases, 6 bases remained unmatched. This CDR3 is CATSKPGQGAPGELFF. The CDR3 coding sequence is TGTGCCACCAGCAAACCGGGACAGGGGGCTCCCGGGGAGCTGTTTTTT.

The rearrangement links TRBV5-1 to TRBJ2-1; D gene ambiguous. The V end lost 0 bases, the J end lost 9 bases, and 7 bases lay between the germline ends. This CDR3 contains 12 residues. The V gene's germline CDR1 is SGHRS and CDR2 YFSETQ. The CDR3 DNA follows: TGCGCCAGCAGCTTGGTACCCCTTGAGCAGTTCTTC. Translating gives CASSLVPLEQFF.

CDR3 nucleotides: TGTGCCAGCTCACCACCGATCGGAACGGGGGGTGAGACCCAGTACTTC. This translates into CASSPPIGTGGETQYF. This chain uses TRBV18 with TRBJ2-5, with TRBD2 matching over 7 bases. This CDR3 is 16 amino acids long. Trimming removed 0 bases from V and 5 bases from J; junction bases left unmatched: 9. Germline CDR1 reads KGHSH; CDR2 reads LQKENI. The full variable domain, completed using reference TRBV18 and TRBJ2-5, is NAGVMQNPRHLVRRRGQEARLRCSPMKGHSHVYWYRQLPEEGLKFMVYLQKENIIDESGMPKERFSAEFPKEGPSILRIQQVVRGDSAAYFCASSPPIGTGGETQYFGPGTRLLVL.